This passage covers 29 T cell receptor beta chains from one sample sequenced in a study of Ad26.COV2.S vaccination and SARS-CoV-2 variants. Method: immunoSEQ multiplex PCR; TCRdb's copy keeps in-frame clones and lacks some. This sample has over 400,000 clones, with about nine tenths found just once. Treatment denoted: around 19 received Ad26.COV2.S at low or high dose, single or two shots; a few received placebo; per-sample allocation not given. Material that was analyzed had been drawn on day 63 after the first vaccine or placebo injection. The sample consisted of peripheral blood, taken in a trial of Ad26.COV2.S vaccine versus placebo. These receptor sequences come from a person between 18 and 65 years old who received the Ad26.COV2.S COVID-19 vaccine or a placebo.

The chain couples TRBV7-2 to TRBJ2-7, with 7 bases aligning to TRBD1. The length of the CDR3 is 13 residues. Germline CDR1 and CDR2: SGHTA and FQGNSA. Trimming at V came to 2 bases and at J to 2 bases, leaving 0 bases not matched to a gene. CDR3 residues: CASSLTGAYEQYF. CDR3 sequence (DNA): TGTGCCAGCAGCTTAACAGGGGCCTACGAGCAGTACTTC.

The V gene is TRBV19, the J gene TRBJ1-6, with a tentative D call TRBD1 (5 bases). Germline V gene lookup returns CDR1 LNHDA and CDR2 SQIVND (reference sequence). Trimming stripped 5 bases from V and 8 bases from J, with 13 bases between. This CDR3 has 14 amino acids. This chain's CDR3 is CASSWGTPHSPLHF. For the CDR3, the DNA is TGTGCCAGTAGTTGGGGGACTCCTCATTCACCCCTCCACTTT. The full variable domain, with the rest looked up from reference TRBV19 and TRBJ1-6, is DGGITQSPKYLFRKEGQNVTLSCEQNLNHDAMYWYRQDPGQGLRLIYYSQIVNDFQKGDIAEGYSVSREKKESFPLTVTSAQKNPTAFYLCASSWGTPHSPLHFGNGTRLTVT.

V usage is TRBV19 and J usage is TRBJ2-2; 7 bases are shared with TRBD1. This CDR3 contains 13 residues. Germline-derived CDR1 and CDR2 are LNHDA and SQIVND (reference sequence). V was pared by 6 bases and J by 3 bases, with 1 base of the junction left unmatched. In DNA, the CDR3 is TGTGCCAGTAGGACAGGGTACACCGGGGAGCTGTTTTTT. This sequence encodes CASRTGYTGELFF.

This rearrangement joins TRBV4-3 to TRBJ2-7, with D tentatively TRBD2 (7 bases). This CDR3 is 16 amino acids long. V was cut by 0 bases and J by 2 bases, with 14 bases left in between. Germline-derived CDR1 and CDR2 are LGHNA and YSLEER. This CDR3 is CASSQDRAGATYEQYF. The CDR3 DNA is TGCGCCAGCAGCCAAGACCGGGCGGGGGCGACCTACGAGCAGTACTTC.

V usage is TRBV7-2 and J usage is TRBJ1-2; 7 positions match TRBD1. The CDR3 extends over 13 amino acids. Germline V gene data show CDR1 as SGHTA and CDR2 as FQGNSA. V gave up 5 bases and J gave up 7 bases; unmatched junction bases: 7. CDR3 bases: TGTGCCAGCAGCCGTACCACAGGGGTTGGCTACACCTTC. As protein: CASSRTTGVGYTF.

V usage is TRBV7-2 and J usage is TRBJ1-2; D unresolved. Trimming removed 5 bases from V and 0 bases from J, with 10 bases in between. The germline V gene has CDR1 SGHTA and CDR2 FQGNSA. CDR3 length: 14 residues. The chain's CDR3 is CASSPSTPNYGYTF. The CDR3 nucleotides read TGTGCCAGCAGCCCCTCGACACCTAACTATGGCTACACCTTC.

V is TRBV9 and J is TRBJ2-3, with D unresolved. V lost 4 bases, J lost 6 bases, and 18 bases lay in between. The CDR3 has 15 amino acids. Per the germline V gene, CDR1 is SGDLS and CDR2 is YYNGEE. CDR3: CASSPRKWREDTQYF. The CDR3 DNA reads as TGTGCCAGCAGCCCCCGGAAGTGGCGTGAGGATACGCAGTATTTT. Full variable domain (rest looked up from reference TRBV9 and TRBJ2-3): DSGVTQTPKHLITATGQRVTLRCSPRSGDLSVYWYQQSLDQGLQFLIQYYNGEERAKGNILERFSAQQFPDLHSELNLSSLELGDSALYFCASSPRKWREDTQYFGPGTRLTVL.

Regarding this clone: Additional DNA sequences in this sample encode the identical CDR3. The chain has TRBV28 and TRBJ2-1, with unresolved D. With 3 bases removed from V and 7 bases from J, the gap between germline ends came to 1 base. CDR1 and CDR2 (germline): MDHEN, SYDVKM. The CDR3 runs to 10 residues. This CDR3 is CASSFNEQFF. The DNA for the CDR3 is TGTGCCAGCAGTTTTAATGAGCAGTTCTTC.

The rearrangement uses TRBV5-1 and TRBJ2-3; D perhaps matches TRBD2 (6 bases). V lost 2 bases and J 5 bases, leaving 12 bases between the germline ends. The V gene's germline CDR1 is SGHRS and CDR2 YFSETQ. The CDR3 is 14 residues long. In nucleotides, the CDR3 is TGCGCCAGCAGCTTAAGCGGGTCGCGAGATACGCAGTATTTT. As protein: CASSLSGSRDTQYF.

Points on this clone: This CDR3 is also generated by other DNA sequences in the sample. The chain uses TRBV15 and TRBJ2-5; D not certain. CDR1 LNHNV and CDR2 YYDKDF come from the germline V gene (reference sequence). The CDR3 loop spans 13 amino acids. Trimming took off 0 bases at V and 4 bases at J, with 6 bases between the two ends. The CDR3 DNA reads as TGTGCCACCAGCAGAGACCTCAGAGAGACCCAGTACTTC. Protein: CATSRDLRETQYF.

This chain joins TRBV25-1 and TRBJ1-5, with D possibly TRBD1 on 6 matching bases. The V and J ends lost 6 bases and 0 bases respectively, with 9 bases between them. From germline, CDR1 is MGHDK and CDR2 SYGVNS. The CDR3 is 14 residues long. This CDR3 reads CASRDSYSNQPQHF. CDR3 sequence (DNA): TGTGCCAGCAGGGACAGCTATAGCAATCAGCCCCAGCATTTT.

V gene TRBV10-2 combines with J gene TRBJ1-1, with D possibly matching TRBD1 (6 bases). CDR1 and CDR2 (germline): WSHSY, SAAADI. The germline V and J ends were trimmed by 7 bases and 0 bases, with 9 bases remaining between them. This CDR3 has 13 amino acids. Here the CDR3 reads CASKGGVNTEAFF. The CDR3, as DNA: TGCGCCAGCAAAGGGGGGGTGAACACTGAAGCTTTCTTT.

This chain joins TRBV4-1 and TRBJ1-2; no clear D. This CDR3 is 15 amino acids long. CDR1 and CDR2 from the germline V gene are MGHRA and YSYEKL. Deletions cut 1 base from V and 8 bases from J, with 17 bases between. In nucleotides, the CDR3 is TGCGCCAGCAGCCAAGGAAAAAACCGACCTAGAGGCTACACCTTC. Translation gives CASSQGKNRPRGYTF.

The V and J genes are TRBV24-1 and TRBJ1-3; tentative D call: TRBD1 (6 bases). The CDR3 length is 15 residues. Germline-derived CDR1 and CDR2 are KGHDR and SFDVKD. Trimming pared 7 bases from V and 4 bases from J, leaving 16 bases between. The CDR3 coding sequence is TGTGCCACCAGCGACTGGGACACGGAGGGAAACACCATATATTTT. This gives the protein CATSDWDTEGNTIYF.

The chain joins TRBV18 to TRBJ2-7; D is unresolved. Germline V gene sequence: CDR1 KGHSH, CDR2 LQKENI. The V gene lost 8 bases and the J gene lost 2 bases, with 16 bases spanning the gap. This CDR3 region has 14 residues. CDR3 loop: CASHTATETYEQYF. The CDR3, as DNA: TGTGCCAGCCACACGGCGACGGAAACCTACGAGCAGTACTTC.

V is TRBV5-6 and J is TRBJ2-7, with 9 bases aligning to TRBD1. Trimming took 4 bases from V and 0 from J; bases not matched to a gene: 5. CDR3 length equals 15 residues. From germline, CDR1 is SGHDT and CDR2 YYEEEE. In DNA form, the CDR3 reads TGTGCCAGCAGCCCGGGGACAGGGAACTCCTACGAGCAGTACTTC. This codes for CASSPGTGNSYEQYF. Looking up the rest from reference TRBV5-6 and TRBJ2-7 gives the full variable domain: DAGVTQSPTHLIKTRGQQVTLRCSPKSGHDTVSWYQQALGQGPQFIFQYYEEEERQRGNFPDRFSGHQFPNYSSELNVNALLLGDSALYLCASSPGTGNSYEQYFGPGTRLTVT.

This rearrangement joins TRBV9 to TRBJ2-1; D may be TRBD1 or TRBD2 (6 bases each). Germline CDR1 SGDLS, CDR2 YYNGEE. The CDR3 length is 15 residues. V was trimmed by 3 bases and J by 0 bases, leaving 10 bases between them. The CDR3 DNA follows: TGTGCCAGCAGCGCCGGGGGCCTCTCCTACAATGAGCAGTTCTTC. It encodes CASSAGGLSYNEQFF. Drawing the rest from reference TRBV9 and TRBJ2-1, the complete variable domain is DSGVTQTPKHLITATGQRVTLRCSPRSGDLSVYWYQQSLDQGLQFLIQYYNGEERAKGNILERFSAQQFPDLHSELNLSSLELGDSALYFCASSAGGLSYNEQFFGPGTRLTVL.

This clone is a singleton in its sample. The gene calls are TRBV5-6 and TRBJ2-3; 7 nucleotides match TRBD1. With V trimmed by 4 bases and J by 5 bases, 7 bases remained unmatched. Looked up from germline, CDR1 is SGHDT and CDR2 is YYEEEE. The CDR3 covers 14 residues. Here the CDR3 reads CASSPGGKKDTQYF. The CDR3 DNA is TGTGCCAGCAGCCCAGGGGGTAAAAAAGATACGCAGTATTTT. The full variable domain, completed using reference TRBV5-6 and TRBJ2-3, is DAGVTQSPTHLIKTRGQQVTLRCSPKSGHDTVSWYQQALGQGPQFIFQYYEEEERQRGNFPDRFSGHQFPNYSSELNVNALLLGDSALYLCASSPGGKKDTQYFGPGTRLTVL.

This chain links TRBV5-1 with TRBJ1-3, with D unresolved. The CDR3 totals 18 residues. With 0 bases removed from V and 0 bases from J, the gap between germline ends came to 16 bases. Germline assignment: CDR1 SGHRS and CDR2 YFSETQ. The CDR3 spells CASSLGSTALNSGNTIYF. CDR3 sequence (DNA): TGCGCCAGCAGCTTGGGGAGTACAGCACTAAACTCTGGAAACACCATATATTTT.

The CDR3: CASSDVLSGQANQPQHF. CDR3 nucleotides: TGTGCCAGCAGTGATGTACTCTCCGGACAGGCCAATCAGCCCCAGCATTTT. The chain links TRBV6-1 to TRBJ1-5; 7 positions agree with TRBD1. V dropped 3 bases and J dropped 3; count of bases not matched to a gene: 11. In germline, CDR1 is MNHNS, CDR2 SASEGT. The length of the CDR3 is 17 residues.

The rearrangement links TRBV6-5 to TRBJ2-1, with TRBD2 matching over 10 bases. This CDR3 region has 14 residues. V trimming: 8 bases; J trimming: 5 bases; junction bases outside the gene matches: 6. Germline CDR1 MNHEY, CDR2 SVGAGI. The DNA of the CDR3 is TGTGCCAGCGCTAGCGGGGGAACGGACAATGAGCAGTTCTTC. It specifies CASASGGTDNEQFF.

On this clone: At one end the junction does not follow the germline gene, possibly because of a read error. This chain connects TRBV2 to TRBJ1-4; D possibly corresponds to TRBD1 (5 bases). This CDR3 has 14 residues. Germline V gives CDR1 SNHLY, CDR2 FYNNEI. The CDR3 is CASSEGVVGGGLFF. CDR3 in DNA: TGTGCCAGCAGCGAAGGTGTCGTCGGGGGAGGACTGTTTTTT.

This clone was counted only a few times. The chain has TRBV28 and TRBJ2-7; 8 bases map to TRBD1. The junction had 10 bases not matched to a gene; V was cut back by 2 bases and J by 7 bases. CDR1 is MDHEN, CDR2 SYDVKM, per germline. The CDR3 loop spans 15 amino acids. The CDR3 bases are TGTGCCAGCAGTTTAGTGGGACAGGCGAGATGGGAGCAGTACTTC. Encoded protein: CASSLVGQARWEQYF.

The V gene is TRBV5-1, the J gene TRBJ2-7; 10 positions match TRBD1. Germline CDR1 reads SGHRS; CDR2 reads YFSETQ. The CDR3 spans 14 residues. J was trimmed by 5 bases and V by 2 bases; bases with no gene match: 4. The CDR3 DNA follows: TGCGCCAGCAGCTTCGGACAGGGGGGCGACGAGCAGTACTTC. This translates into CASSFGQGGDEQYF.

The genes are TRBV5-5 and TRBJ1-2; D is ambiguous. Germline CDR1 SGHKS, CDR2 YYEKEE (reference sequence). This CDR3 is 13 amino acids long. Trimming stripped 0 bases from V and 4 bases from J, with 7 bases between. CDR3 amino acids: CASSLDPSYGYTF. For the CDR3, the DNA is TGTGCCAGCAGCTTGGATCCCAGCTATGGCTACACCTTC. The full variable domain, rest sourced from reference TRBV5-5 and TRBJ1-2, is DAGVTQSPTHLIKTRGQQVTLRCSPISGHKSVSWYQQVLGQGPQFIFQYYEKEERGRGNFPDRFSARQFPNYSSELNVNALLLGDSALYLCASSLDPSYGYTFGSGTRLTVV.

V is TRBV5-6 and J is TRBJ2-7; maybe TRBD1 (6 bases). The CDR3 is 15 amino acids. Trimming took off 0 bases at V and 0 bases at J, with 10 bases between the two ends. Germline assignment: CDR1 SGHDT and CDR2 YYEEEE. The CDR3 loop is CASSLAPGVSYEQYF. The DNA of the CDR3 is TGTGCCAGCAGCTTGGCCCCAGGGGTCTCCTACGAGCAGTACTTC.

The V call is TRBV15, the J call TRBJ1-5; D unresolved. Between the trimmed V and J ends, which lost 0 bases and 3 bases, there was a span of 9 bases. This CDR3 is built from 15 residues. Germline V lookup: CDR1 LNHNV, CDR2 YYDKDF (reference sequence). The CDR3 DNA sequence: TGTGCCACCAGCAGAGAGTGGGATTACAATCAGCCCCAGCATTTT. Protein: CATSREWDYNQPQHF.

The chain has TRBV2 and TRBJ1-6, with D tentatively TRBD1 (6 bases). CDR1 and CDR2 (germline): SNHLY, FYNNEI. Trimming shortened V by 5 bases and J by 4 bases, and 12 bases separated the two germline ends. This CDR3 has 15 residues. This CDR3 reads CASSLSGAYNSPLHF. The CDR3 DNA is TGTGCCAGCAGTCTTTCAGGGGCATATAATTCACCCCTCCACTTT.

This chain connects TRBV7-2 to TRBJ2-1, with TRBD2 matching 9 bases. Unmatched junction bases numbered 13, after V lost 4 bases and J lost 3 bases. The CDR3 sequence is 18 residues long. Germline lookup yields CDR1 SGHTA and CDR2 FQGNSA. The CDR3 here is CASSSHLWRGGSYNEQFF. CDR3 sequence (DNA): TGTGCCAGCAGCTCCCATCTTTGGCGGGGGGGGAGCTACAATGAGCAGTTCTTC.